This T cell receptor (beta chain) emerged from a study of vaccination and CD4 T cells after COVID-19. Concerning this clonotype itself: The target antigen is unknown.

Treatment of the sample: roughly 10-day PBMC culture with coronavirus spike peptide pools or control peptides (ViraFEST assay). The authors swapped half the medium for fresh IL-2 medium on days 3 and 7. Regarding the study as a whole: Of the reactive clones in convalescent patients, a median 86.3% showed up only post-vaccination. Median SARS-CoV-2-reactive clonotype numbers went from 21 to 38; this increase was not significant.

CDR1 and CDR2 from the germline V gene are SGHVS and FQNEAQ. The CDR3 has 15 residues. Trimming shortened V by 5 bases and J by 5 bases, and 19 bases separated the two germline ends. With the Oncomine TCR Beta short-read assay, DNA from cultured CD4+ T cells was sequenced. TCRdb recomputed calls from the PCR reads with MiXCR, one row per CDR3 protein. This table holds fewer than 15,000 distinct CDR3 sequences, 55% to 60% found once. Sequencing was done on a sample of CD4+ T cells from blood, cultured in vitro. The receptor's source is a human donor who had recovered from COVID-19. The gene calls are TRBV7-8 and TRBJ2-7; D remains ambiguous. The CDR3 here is CASSPGRATHNEQYF. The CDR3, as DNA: TGTGCCAGCAGCCCAGGTCGGGCGACTCACAACGAGCAGTACTTC.